This T cell receptor beta chain was documented in a study of blood T cell repertoires in COVID-19. Study background: COVID-19 samples from acute and convalescent phases originated in the United States, Italy and Spain.

Assay used: immunoSEQ multiplex PCR; TCRdb lists only in-frame clones, some missing. The table lists some 78,000 clones, 65% to 85% of them singletons. The clonotype originates from a man in his sixties with active or convalescent COVID-19. The sample taken for sequencing was peripheral blood.

In DNA, the CDR3 is TGTGCCAGCAGGCCTCTGACAACCGCCCTCTCTGGGGCCAACGTCCTGACTTTC. Encoded protein: CASRPLTTALSGANVLTF. The rearrangement links TRBV27 to TRBJ2-6; D uncertain. The V end was cut by 6 bases, the J end by 0 bases, with 18 bases between. The CDR3 extends over 18 amino acids. From germline, CDR1 is MNHEY and CDR2 SMNVEV (reference sequence). Supplemented by reference TRBV27 and TRBJ2-6, the full variable domain reads EAQVTQNPRYLITVTGKKLTVTCSQNMNHEYMSWYRQDPGLGLRQIYYSMNVEVTDKGDVPEGYKVSRKEKRNFPLILESPSPNQTSLYFCASRPLTTALSGANVLTFGAGSRLTVL.